This T cell receptor (beta chain) was captured in a study of blood T cell repertoires in COVID-19. Produced via immunoSEQ multiplex PCR; TCRdb's table is partial and in-frame only. The sample consists of approximately 200,000 clones, about 85% of them appearing once. V shed 3 bases and J shed 0 bases, with 14 bases lying between them. This CDR3 has 16 residues. The germline gives CDR1 SGDLS, CDR2 YYNGEE. This receptor was obtained from a man younger than 45 who had recovered from COVID-19. J is TRBJ2-3 and V is TRBV9; maybe TRBD2 (5 bases). Source material: PBMCs or T cells enriched from blood (not recorded which). The CDR3 reads CASSGKGWTSTDTQYF. Here the CDR3 DNA reads TGTGCCAGCAGCGGTAAAGGCTGGACTAGCACAGATACGCAGTATTTT.